These T cell receptor beta chains were read from a single sample in a study of blood T cell repertoires in COVID-19. Profiling relied on immunoSEQ multiplex PCR, and the TCRdb table lists in-frame clones only, not all of them. The profile shows about 91,000 clones, 70% to 85% of them singletons. Sequenced: peripheral blood. These receptors all come from a man in his 70s with acute or convalescent COVID-19. Each CDR3 is given with its conserved first and last residue. A D gene is named only where the DNA matches it firmly. Some rows mark clone size as missing; the rest say once, few, many or name a class of expanded clone.

d_call,clone_size,j_call,v_call,cdr3_nt,cdr3_aa
TRBD1,NA,TRBJ1-2,TRBV27,TGTGCCAGCAGTACCGGACAGGGGTCTGGCTACACCTTC,CASSTGQGSGYTF
NA,few,TRBJ2-7,TRBV11-2,TGTGCCAGCAGCGCCGACTCGTACGAGCAGTACTTC,CASSADSYEQYF
NA,few,TRBJ1-4,TRBV28,TGTGCCAGCAAAAGGGGAAATGAAAAACTGTTTTTT,CASKRGNEKLFF
NA,NA,TRBJ2-2,TRBV7-3,TGTGCCAGCAGCTTAACGTCTTACGAGGCCGGCACCGGGGAGCTGTTTTTT,CASSLTSYEAGTGELFF
NA,once,TRBJ1-1,TRBV2,TGTGCCAGCAGGGGGGGACCGAACACTGAAGCTTTCTTT,CASRGGPNTEAFF
NA,NA,TRBJ2-2,TRBV29-1,TGCAGCGCTACCGACAGGAGCACCGGGGAGCTGTTTTTT,CSATDRSTGELFF
TRBD1,NA,TRBJ1-4,TRBV11-2,TGTGCCAGCATCGACAGGGGAGGAAAACTGTTTTTT,CASIDRGGKLFF
NA,NA,TRBJ2-1,TRBV2,TGTGCCAGCAGTGAAGAAAAGAGCTCCTACAATGAGCAGTTCTTC,CASSEEKSSYNEQFF
TRBD2,NA,TRBJ2-3,TRBV7-9,TGTGCCAGCAGTGCGCGGGAGTATAGAGATACGCAGTATTTT,CASSAREYRDTQYF
NA,NA,TRBJ1-6,TRBV30,TGTGCCTGGAGTGTACCTTCACAGGGAAGTTCACCCCTCCACTTT,CAWSVPSQGSSPLHF
TRBD2,NA,TRBJ2-5,TRBV6-6,TGTGCCAGCAGTTACTTACTAGCGGGAAAAGAGACCCAGTACTTC,CASSYLLAGKETQYF
NA,NA,TRBJ2-3,TRBV19,TGTGCCAGTAGCTACGTACACAGGGCGGATACGCAGTATTTT,CASSYVHRADTQYF
TRBD1,NA,TRBJ1-2,TRBV6-5,TGTGCCAGCAGGAGGGACAGTGTCGTGTTGAGCTACACCTTC,CASRRDSVVLSYTF
NA,NA,TRBJ2-1,TRBV18,TGTGCCAGCTCCTTTGGGAGACCTTACAATGAGCAGTTCTTC,CASSFGRPYNEQFF
TRBD1,NA,TRBJ2-3,TRBV29-1,TGCAGCGTTGAGGGACAGGGAGGGAGCACAGATACGCAGTATTTT,CSVEGQGGSTDTQYF
NA,few,TRBJ2-7,TRBV5-1,TGCGCCAGCAGCCCCTTTGAGAGCGAGCAGTACTTC,CASSPFESEQYF
NA,once,TRBJ1-1,TRBV5-5,TGTGCCAGCAGTCATCCAGGAACGAACACTGAAGCTTTCTTT,CASSHPGTNTEAFF
NA,NA,TRBJ2-3,TRBV3-1/TRBV3-2,TGTGCCAGCAGCCAAACAGGCCGCACAGATACGCAGTATTTT,CASSQTGRTDTQYF
TRBD1,NA,TRBJ2-7,TRBV27,TGTGCCAGCAGTTCGGGACAGGGTGCCTACGAGCAGTACTTC,CASSSGQGAYEQYF
NA,NA,TRBJ1-4,TRBV6-1,TGTGCCAGCAGTGAACGCCCCATTCGAGGTGAAAAACTGTTTTTT,CASSERPIRGEKLFF
NA,NA,TRBJ2-2,TRBV7-3,TGTGCCAGCAGCTTAACGGGACAAAACACCGGGGAGCTGTTTTTT,CASSLTGQNTGELFF
TRBD1,NA,TRBJ1-5,TRBV3-1/TRBV3-2,TGTGCCAGCAGCCAAGGGGGACAGGGTAGTCAGCCCCAGCATTTT,CASSQGGQGSQPQHF
TRBD1,once,TRBJ1-1,TRBV6-1,TGTGCCAGCAGTGGTTGGGACAGGGGGCAGGGTACTGAAGCTTTCTTT,CASSGWDRGQGTEAFF
NA,NA,TRBJ2-3,TRBV9,TGTGCCAGCAGCCTCAGATCTAGCACAGATACGCAGTATTTT,CASSLRSSTDTQYF
TRBD1,NA,TRBJ1-5,TRBV27,TGTGCCAGCAGGGGACAGGGCGTGGGACCTTATAGCAATCAGCCCCAGCATTTT,CASRGQGVGPYSNQPQHF
NA,NA,TRBJ2-3,TRBV7-2,TGTGCCAGCAGCCGGGACACCTCAACGCAGTATTTT,CASSRDTSTQYF
NA,NA,TRBJ2-1,TRBV19,TGTGCCAGTACGATACAGAATGAGCAGTTCTTC,CASTIQNEQFF
NA,NA,TRBJ1-1,TRBV6-5,TGTGCCAGCACCCTTGGCAGGGGCACTGAAGCTTTCTTT,CASTLGRGTEAFF
NA,NA,TRBJ1-1,TRBV19,TGTGCCAGTAGTATAGATGGCCAGGGGCGAACTGAAGCTTTCTTT,CASSIDGQGRTEAFF
TRBD1,NA,TRBJ1-1,TRBV10-3,TGTGCCATCAGGAACCGGGACAGATCGAACACTGAAGCTTTCTTT,CAIRNRDRSNTEAFF
NA,NA,TRBJ2-3,TRBV27,TGTGCCAGCACGCCCGGGAAGACAAGCACAGATACGCAGTATTTT,CASTPGKTSTDTQYF